A selection of T cell receptor beta chains follows, all from one sample in a study of CD8 T cells in ankylosing spondylitis. Using its own MiXCR run on the 5' RACE reads, TCRdb lists one record per CDR3 protein. This table holds 390,000 or so distinct CDR3 sequences, 20% to 25% found once. The sample was blood, either unsorted or a sorted T cell fraction (not recorded which). The source of these receptors is a male donor with ankylosing spondylitis. Each CDR3 is given with its conserved first and last residue. The D gene is left open where the match is weak. Clone size appears in some rows only: once, few, many, or a class for an expanded clone.

CSVDTGGSSYNSPLHF | TGCAGCGTGGACACCGGGGGGAGCTCCTATAATTCACCCCTCCACTTT | 16 | . | . | TRBJ1-6 | TRBV20-1
CASSLGGQRSGNTIYF | TGCGCCAGCAGCTTGGGAGGCCAGCGCTCTGGAAACACCATATATTTT | 16 | . | . | TRBJ1-3 | TRBV5-1
CASSRRGATNTDTQYF | TGTGCCAGCAGTCGTCGGGGTGCGACAAACACAGATACGCAGTATTTT | 16 | . | . | TRBJ2-3 | TRBV11-3
CASQSGTNTGELFF | TGTGCCTCCCAGAGCGGGACGAACACCGGGGAGCTGTTTTTT | 14 | . | TRBD2 | TRBJ2-2 | TRBV7-9
CASSVAGQGGNTIYF | TGTGCCAGCAGCGTAGCGGGACAGGGGGGAAACACCATATATTTT | 15 | . | TRBD1 | TRBJ1-3 | TRBV9
CASSYRTSGNSYNEQFF | TGTGCCAGCAGCTATAGGACTAGCGGGAATTCCTACAATGAGCAGTTCTTC | 17 | few | . | TRBJ2-1 | TRBV21-1
CSARLPGQGNIQYF | TGCAGTGCTAGACTACCGGGACAGGGAAACATTCAGTACTTC | 14 | few | TRBD1 | TRBJ2-4 | TRBV20-1
CASTTVQETQYF | TGTGCCAGCACGACAGTACAAGAGACCCAGTACTTC | 12 | few | . | TRBJ2-5 | TRBV18
CASSQNGEDTQYF | TGTGCCAGCAGTCAAAACGGAGAGGATACGCAGTATTTT | 13 | few | . | TRBJ2-3 | TRBV12-3/TRBV12-4
CASSLMTRTYEQYF | TGTGCCAGCAGCTTAATGACTAGAACCTACGAGCAGTACTTC | 14 | few | . | TRBJ2-7 | TRBV11-2
CASSLSLGDYNEQFF | TGTGCCAGCAGTTTATCGTTGGGTGACTACAATGAGCAGTTCTTC | 15 | few | . | TRBJ2-1 | TRBV27
CASSFLGLHFF | TGTGCCAGCAGTTTCCTCGGACTACATTTCTTC | 11 | . | . | TRBJ2-1 | TRBV27
CASSLWDRAFGYTF | TGTGCCAGCAGCTTATGGGACAGGGCCTTCGGCTACACCTTC | 14 | few | TRBD1 | TRBJ1-2 | TRBV5-6
CASSLRSGSGLTDTQYF | TGTGCCAGCAGCTTAAGGTCTGGTAGCGGTCTCACAGATACGCAGTATTTT | 17 | . | . | TRBJ2-3 | TRBV11-1
CASSSRLAGGPADTQYF | TGTGCCAGCAGCTCTAGACTAGCGGGAGGGCCGGCAGATACGCAGTATTTT | 17 | . | TRBD2 | TRBJ2-3 | TRBV11-2
CASKDASSGNTIYF | TGCGCCAGCAAGGACGCAAGCTCTGGAAACACCATATATTTT | 14 | few | . | TRBJ1-3 | TRBV5-1
CASSFTGLDEQFF | TGTGCCAGCAGCTTTACCGGGCTAGATGAGCAGTTCTTC | 13 | few | . | TRBJ2-1 | TRBV11-1
CASGVRRTASTDTQYF | TGTGCCAGTGGGGTACGTCGGACAGCTAGCACAGATACGCAGTATTTT | 16 | . | . | TRBJ2-3 | TRBV19
CASSQDFGNTIYF | TGTGCCAGCAGCCAAGATTTTGGAAACACCATATATTTT | 13 | . | . | TRBJ1-3 | TRBV14
CASSPWGTSTDTQYF | TGCGCCAGCAGCCCATGGGGTACTAGCACAGATACGCAGTATTTT | 15 | many | . | TRBJ2-3 | TRBV4-1
CSTTQGGGSYEQYF | TGCAGTACCACGCAAGGGGGGGGGTCCTACGAGCAGTACTTC | 14 | . | . | TRBJ2-7 | TRBV20-1
CASSRGLAGGLTDTQYF | TGTGCCAGCAGTCGTGGACTAGCGGGAGGCCTCACAGATACGCAGTATTTT | 17 | . | TRBD2 | TRBJ2-3 | TRBV12-3/TRBV12-4
CASSLDTPKETQYF | TGTGCCAGCAGTTTAGACACACCTAAAGAGACCCAGTACTTC | 14 | . | . | TRBJ2-5 | TRBV12-3/TRBV12-4
CSAKLANYGYTF | TGCAGCGCCAAGTTAGCTAACTATGGCTACACCTTC | 12 | few | . | TRBJ1-2 | TRBV29-1
CASSLGQGAREQYF | TGCGCCAGCAGCTTGGGGCAGGGGGCGCGGGAGCAGTACTTC | 14 | . | TRBD1 | TRBJ2-7 | TRBV5-1
CSAYGGPYEQYF | TGCAGTGCTTATGGGGGCCCTTACGAGCAGTACTTC | 12 | few | . | TRBJ2-7 | TRBV20-1
CASSPERTQQFF | TGTGCCAGCTCACCGGAAAGAACGCAGCAGTTCTTC | 12 | . | . | TRBJ2-1 | TRBV18
CASSQDYIGAQRGYTF | TGTGCCAGCAGCCAAGATTATATCGGGGCTCAAAGGGGCTACACCTTC | 16 | . | . | TRBJ1-2 | TRBV3-1
CARWEAEAFTSGEQYF | TGTGCCAGATGGGAAGCCGAGGCCTTTACTAGCGGTGAGCAGTACTTC | 16 | few | . | TRBJ2-7 | TRBV21-1